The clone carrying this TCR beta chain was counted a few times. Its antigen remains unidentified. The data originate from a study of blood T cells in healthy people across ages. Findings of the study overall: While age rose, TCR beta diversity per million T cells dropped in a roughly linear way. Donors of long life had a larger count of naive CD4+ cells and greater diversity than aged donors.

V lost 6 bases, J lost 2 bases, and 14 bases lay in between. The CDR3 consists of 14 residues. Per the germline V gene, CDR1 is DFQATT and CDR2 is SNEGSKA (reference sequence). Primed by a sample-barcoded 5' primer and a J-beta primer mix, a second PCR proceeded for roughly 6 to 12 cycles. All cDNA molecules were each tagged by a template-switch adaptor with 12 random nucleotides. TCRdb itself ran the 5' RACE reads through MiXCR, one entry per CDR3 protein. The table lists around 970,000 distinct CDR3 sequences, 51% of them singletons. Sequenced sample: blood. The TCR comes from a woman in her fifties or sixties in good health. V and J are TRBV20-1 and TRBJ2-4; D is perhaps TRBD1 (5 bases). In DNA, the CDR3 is TGCAGTGCAACCCGACAGAATTCCAAAAACATTCAGTACTTC. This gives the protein CSATRQNSKNIQYF.